Below are 2 T cell receptor beta chains sequenced from a single sample in a study of blood T cell repertoires in COVID-19. Some clones are missing from TCRdb's copy, which holds only in-frame ones; the method was immunoSEQ multiplex PCR. The sample holds some 490,000 clones, about 85% seen once. Sequencing was done on a sample of PBMCs or T cells enriched from blood (not recorded which). These receptors originate from a woman aged 60-70 years who had recovered from COVID-19.

This clone occurred once. CDR3: CASSEAIRQRNEKLFF. The CDR3, as DNA: TGTGCCAGCAGTGAAGCGATTCGGCAGAGGAATGAAAAACTGTTTTTT. The chain has TRBV2 and TRBJ1-4; D not resolved. V was shortened by 0 bases and J by 5 bases, with 13 bases between the two germline ends. Germline values: CDR1 SNHLY, CDR2 FYNNEI. This CDR3 region has 16 residues.

The rearrangement uses TRBV7-9 and TRBJ1-6, with a possible D match to TRBD1 (6 bases). Germline V gene sequence: CDR1 SEHNR, CDR2 FQNEAQ (reference sequence). The CDR3 is made up of 14 amino acids. Trimming pared 5 bases from V and 3 bases from J, leaving 8 bases between. The CDR3 is CASSQDSYNSPLHF. CDR3 DNA: TGTGCCAGCAGCCAGGACAGCTATAATTCACCCCTCCACTTT.